This TCR beta chain came from a study of shared clonotypes between healthy human individuals. Sequencing was performed with immunoSEQ multiplex PCR; in TCRdb, only in-frame clones are kept and a portion is missing. Of roughly 96,000 clones detected, roughly 45% appear once; the ten largest clones hold roughly 16%. This clone came up once. Within the sample, other DNA sequences also encode this same CDR3. Sequenced: PBMCs. This receptor was obtained from a woman in her thirties or forties in good health. Some clones in this sample may be carry-over from other donors' samples.

The CDR3 sequence: CASSPAASGRNEQYF. The CDR3 nucleotides are TGTGCCAGCTCACCAGCGGCTAGCGGGAGGAACGAACAGTACTTC. V gene TRBV18 combines with J gene TRBJ2-5, with 11 nucleotides matching TRBD2. This CDR3 is 15 amino acids long. V trimming: 2 bases; J trimming: 11 bases; junction bases outside the gene matches: 10. Germline V gene data show CDR1 as KGHSH and CDR2 as LQKENI.